Listed here are 13 T cell receptor beta chains from one sample, sequenced in a study of glioma-infiltrating T cells. Using RNA template, CDR3s of TCR alpha and beta were amplified with iRepertoire arm-PCR. Via MiXCR, TCRdb re-called the multiplex PCR reads, giving one row per CDR3 protein. The table has fewer than 55,000 distinct CDR3 sequences, around 22% seen once. What was sequenced was glioma tissue, nonneoplastic brain tissue, or PBMCs (not recorded which). These receptors all stem from a human donor with low-grade glioma or glioblastoma, undergoing nonglioma brain surgery, or in good health (not recorded which).

This clonotype has at least ten counts. This chain joins TRBV19 and TRBJ2-3; possible D gene TRBD2, 5 bases. V shed 1 base and J shed 3 bases, with 17 bases lying between them. There are 17 residues in the CDR3. CDR1 is LNHDA and CDR2 is SQIVND in the germline V gene (reference sequence). The CDR3 bases are TGTGCCAGTAGTATAGGGAGGACGGGATCTGGGACAGATACGCAGTATTTT. Amino acids: CASSIGRTGSGTDTQYF.

About this clonotype itself: A much larger clone lies a single base off, so this may be a read error. The chain combines TRBV19 with TRBJ2-2; TRBD2 is a possible D gene (5 bases). Germline V CDR1 and CDR2: LNHDA, SQIVND (reference sequence). The CDR3 covers 14 residues. This CDR3 reads CASSRYSNTGEMFF. CDR3 DNA sequence: TGTGCCAGTTCTAGGTATTCGAACACCGGGGAGATGTTTTTT.

This clonotype appeared many times. The V and J genes are TRBV20-1 and TRBJ2-7; 7 bases map to TRBD2. V trimming: 0 bases; J trimming: 0 bases; junction bases outside the gene matches: 5. In germline, CDR1 is DFQATT, CDR2 SNEGSKA (reference sequence). This CDR3 comprises 15 residues. CDR3 DNA: TGCAGTGCTAGAGACCGAGCGGGGAGCTCCTACGAGCAGTACTTC. It is translated as CSARDRAGSSYEQYF.

Comments on this clonotype: A read error may explain this, as a much larger clone is one base away. The chain links TRBV5-8 to TRBJ1-4; 8 bases map to TRBD1. The length of the CDR3 is 14 residues. Germline CDR1 SGHTS, CDR2 YDEGEE. The DNA for the CDR3 is TGTGCCAGCAGCTACGGACAGGGTAGTGAAAAACTGTCTTTT. It translates to CASSYGQGSEKLSF.

A remark on this clonotype: A read error may be the cause here, since a much bigger clone is one base away. The rearrangement links TRBV15 to TRBJ2-5; D assignment may be TRBD1 or TRBD2 (5 bases each). There are 15 residues in the CDR3. Germline lookup yields CDR1 LNHNV and CDR2 YYDKDF (reference sequence). CDR3 region: CAASARGGGQETQYF. The CDR3 nucleotides read TGTGCCGCCAGCGCTAGAGGTGGGGGCCAAGAGACCCAGTACTTC.

This clonotype was counted at least ten times. The chain combines TRBV2 with TRBJ2-3; 11 nucleotides align to TRBD2. From germline, CDR1 is SNHLY and CDR2 FYNNEI. The trim removed 1 base at V and 2 bases at J, leaving 2 bases unmatched. CDR3 length: 16 residues. This chain's CDR3 is CASSEETSGVTDTQYF. The CDR3 DNA is TGTGCCAGCAGTGAAGAGACTAGCGGGGTCACAGATACGCAGTATTTT.

About this clonotype itself: It may be a read error: a sequence one base away is much more abundant. The V and J genes are TRBV4-3 and TRBJ2-1; D unresolved. Germline CDR1 is LGHNA and CDR2 is YSLEER. V was trimmed by 0 bases and J by 5 bases, leaving 14 bases between them. The CDR3 is 16 amino acids. This CDR3 is CASSQDRSGRNNEQFF. CDR3 nucleotides: TGCGCCAGCAGCCAAGATCGAAGTGGGCGCAACAATGAGCAGTTCTTC.

A single count supports this clonotype. A much more abundant neighbour one base away suggests this may be a read error. This chain connects TRBV30 to TRBJ2-3; D is uncertain. CDR1 and CDR2 (germline): GTSNPN, SVGIG (reference sequence). This CDR3 has 13 residues. The CDR3: CTWNNLGRDTQYF. CDR3 in DNA: TGTACCTGGAACAACCTGGGTAGAGATACGCAGTATTTT.

This clonotype showed up many times. The rearrangement joins TRBV19 to TRBJ1-6; D might be TRBD1 (6 bases). The V gene's germline CDR1 is LNHDA and CDR2 SQIVND (reference sequence). The CDR3 covers 15 residues. V was shortened by 7 bases and J by 0 bases, with 10 bases between the two germline ends. CDR3 region: CASNEDSSYNSPLHF. DNA of the CDR3: TGTGCCAGTAACGAGGACAGCTCCTATAATTCACCCCTCCACTTT.

This clonotype is medium-sized (0.01 to 0.1%) in the sample. The CDR3 region has the DNA TGTGCCACCACAAACTACTACGAGCAGTACTTC. Translating gives CATTNYYEQYF. The chain has TRBV28 and TRBJ2-7, with no clear D. The germline CDR1 and CDR2 sequences are MDHEN and SYDVKM. The ends were cut back, 10 bases at V and 3 bases at J, with 10 bases in the middle. This CDR3 spans 11 amino acids.

This clonotype was observed many times. The chain recombines TRBV4-1 with TRBJ2-1; perhaps TRBD1 as D (6 bases). Trimming removed 0 bases at V and 8 bases at J, with 14 bases between. There are 15 residues in the CDR3. Germline loops: CDR1 MGHRA, CDR2 YSYEKL. This chain's CDR3 is CASSQDLGRGYEQFF. The CDR3 region has the DNA TGCGCCAGCAGCCAAGATCTGGGCAGGGGTTATGAGCAGTTCTTC.

The sample holds a few counts of this clonotype. The V and J genes are TRBV5-1 and TRBJ2-1; perhaps TRBD1 as D (5 bases). V was cut by 0 bases and J by 7 bases, with 14 bases left in between. CDR3 length equals 15 residues. Per the germline V gene, CDR1 is SGHRS and CDR2 is YFSETQ. Here the CDR3 DNA reads TGCGCCAGCAGCTTGGAAACAGGTGGATGGAATGAGCAGTTCTTC. This codes for CASSLETGGWNEQFF.

The sample holds many counts of this clonotype. The chain has TRBV5-1 and TRBJ2-7; tentative D call: TRBD1 (6 bases). Trimming removed 6 bases at V and 4 bases at J, with 17 bases between. The CDR3 has 14 amino acids. Germline values: CDR1 SGHRS, CDR2 YFSETQ. CDR3 coding DNA: TGCGCCAGCACCCTGGACAGTGGAACGTACGAGCAGTACTTC. It codes for CASTLDSGTYEQYF.